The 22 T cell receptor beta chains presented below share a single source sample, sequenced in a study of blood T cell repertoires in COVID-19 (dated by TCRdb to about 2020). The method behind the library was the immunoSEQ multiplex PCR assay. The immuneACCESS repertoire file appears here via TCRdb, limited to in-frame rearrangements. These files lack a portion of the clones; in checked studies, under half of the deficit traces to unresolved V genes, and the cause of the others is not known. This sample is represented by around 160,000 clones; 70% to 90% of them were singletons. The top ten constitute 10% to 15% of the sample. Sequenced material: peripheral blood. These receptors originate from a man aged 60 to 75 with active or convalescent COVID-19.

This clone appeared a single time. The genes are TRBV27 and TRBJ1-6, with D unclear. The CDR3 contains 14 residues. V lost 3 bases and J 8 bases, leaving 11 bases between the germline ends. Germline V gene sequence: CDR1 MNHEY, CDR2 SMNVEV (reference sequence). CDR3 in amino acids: CASSFLGRDSPLHF. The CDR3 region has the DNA TGTGCCAGCAGTTTCTTAGGGAGGGATTCACCCCTCCACTTT.

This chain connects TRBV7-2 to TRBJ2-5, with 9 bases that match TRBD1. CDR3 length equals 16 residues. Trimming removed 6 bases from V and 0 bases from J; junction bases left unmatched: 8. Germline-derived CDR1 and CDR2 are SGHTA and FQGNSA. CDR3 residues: CASSRGRTGDQETQYF. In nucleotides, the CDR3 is TGTGCCAGCAGTAGGGGTAGGACAGGGGACCAAGAGACCCAGTACTTC. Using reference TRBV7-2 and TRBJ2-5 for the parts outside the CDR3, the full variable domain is GAGVSQSPSNKVTEKGKDVELRCDPISGHTALYWYRQSLGQGLEFLIYFQGNSAPDKSGLPSDRFSAERTGGSVSTLTIQRTQQEDSAVYLCASSRGRTGDQETQYFGPGTRLLVL.

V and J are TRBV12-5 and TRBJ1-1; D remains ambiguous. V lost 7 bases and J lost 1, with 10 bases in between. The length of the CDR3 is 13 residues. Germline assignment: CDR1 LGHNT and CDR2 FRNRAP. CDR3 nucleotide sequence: TGTGCTAGTGTTCAATCCGGGAACACTGAAGCTTTCTTT. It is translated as CASVQSGNTEAFF.

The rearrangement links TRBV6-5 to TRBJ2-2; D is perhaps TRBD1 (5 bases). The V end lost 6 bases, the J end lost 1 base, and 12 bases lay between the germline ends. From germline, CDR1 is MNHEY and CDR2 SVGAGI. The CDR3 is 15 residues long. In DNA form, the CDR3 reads TGTGCCAGCAGGGGTTTGGGGCGGAACACCGGGGAGCTGTTTTTT. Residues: CASRGLGRNTGELFF.

CDR3 bases: TGTGCCAGCAGCCAAGAAGGTTTGGGGCCCCCCTATGGCTACACCTTC. It is translated as CASSQEGLGPPYGYTF. This chain connects TRBV14 to TRBJ1-2; D possibly corresponds to TRBD1 (5 bases). The CDR3 is made up of 16 amino acids. The V end was cut by 0 bases, the J end by 4 bases, with 15 bases between. Germline V CDR1 and CDR2: SGHDN, FVKESK.

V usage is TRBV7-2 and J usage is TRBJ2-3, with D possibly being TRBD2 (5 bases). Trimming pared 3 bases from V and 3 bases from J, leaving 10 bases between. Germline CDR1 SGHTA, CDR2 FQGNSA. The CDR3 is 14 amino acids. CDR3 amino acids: CASSFLLETDTQYF. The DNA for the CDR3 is TGTGCCAGCAGCTTTTTACTAGAGACAGATACGCAGTATTTT.

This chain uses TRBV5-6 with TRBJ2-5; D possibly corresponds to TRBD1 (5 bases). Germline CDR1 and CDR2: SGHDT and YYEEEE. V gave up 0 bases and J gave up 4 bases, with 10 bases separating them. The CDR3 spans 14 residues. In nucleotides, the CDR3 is TGTGCCAGCAGCTTGGTAACAGGCGGAGAGACCCAGTACTTC. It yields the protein CASSLVTGGETQYF.

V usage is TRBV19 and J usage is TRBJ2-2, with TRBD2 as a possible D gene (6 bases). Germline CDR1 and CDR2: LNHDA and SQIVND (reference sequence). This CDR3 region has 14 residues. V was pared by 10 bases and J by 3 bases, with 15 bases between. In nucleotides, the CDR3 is TGTGCCACTCCCTCCGGGGGAGACACCGGGGAGCTGTTTTTT. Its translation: CATPSGGDTGELFF.

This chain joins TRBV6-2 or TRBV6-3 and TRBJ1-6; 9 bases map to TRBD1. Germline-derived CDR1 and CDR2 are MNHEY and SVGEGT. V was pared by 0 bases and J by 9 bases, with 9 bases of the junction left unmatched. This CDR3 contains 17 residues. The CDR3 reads CASSYSRTDRGRSPLHF. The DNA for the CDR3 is TGTGCCAGCAGTTACTCGAGGACGGACAGGGGACGTTCACCCCTCCACTTT.

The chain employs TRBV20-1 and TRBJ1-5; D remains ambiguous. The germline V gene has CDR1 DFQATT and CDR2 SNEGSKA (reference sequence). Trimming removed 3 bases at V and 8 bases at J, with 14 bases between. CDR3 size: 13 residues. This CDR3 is CSASHLANEPQHF. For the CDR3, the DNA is TGCAGTGCTAGTCACCTAGCGAACGAGCCCCAGCATTTT.

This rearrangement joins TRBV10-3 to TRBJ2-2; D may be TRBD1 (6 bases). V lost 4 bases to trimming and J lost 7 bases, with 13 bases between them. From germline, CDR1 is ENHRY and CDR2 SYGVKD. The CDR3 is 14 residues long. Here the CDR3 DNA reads TGTGCCATCAGTGTCAGGGGATATGACGGGGAGCTGTTTTTT. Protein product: CAISVRGYDGELFF.

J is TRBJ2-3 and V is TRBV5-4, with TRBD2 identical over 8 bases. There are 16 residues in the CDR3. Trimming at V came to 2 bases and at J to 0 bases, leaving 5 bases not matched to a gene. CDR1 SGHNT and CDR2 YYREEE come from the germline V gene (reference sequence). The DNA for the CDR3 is TGTGCCAGCAGCTTAATTAGCGGGACGAGCACAGATACGCAGTATTTT. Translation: CASSLISGTSTDTQYF.

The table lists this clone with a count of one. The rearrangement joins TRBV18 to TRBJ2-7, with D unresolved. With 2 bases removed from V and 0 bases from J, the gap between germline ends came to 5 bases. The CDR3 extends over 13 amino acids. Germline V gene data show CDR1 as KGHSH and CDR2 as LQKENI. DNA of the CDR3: TGTGCCAGCTCACCAGAGAGCTCCTACGAGCAGTACTTC. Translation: CASSPESSYEQYF.

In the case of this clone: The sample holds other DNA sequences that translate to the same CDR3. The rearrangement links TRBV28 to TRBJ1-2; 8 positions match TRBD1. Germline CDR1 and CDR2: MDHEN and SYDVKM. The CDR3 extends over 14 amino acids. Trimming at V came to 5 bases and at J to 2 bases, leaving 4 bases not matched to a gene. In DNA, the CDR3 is TGTGCCAGCAGTCTAAGGGACAGGAACTATGGCTACACCTTC. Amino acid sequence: CASSLRDRNYGYTF.

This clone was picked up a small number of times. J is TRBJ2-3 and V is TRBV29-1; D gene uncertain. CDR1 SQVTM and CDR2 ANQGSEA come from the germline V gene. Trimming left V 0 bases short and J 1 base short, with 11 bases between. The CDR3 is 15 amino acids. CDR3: CSVEDPFSGTDTQYF. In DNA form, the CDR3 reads TGCAGCGTTGAAGATCCTTTCAGCGGCACAGATACGCAGTATTTT.

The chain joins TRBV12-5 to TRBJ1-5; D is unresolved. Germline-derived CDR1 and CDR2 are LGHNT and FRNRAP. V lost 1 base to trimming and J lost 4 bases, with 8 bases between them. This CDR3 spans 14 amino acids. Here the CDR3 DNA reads TGTGCTAGTGGTTTGGACCCCAGGAATCAGCCCCAGCATTTT. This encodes CASGLDPRNQPQHF.

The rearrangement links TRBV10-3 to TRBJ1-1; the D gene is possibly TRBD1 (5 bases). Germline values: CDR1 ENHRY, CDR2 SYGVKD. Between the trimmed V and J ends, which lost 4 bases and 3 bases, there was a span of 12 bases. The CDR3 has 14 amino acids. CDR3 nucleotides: TGTGCCATCAGTGGCGGGAAAGGGGACACTGAAGCTTTCTTT. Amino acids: CAISGGKGDTEAFF.

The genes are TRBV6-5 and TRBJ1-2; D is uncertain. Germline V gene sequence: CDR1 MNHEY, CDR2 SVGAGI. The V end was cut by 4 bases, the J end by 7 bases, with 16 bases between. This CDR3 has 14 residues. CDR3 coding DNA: TGTGCCAGCAGTTTAGTCCCCCCCTCGGGTGGCTACACCTTC. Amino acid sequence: CASSLVPPSGGYTF.

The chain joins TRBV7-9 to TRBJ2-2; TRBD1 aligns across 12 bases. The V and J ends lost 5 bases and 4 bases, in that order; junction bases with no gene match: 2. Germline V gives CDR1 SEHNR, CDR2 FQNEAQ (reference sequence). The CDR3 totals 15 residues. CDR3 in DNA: TGTGCCAGCAGCCCGGGACAGGGGGCCACCGGGGAGCTGTTTTTT. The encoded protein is CASSPGQGATGELFF.

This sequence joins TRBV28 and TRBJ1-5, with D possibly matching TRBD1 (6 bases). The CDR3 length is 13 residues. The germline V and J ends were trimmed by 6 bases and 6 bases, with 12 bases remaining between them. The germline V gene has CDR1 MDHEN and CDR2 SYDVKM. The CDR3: CASRGGGSQPQHF. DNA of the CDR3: TGTGCCAGCAGAGGGGGGGGATCTCAGCCCCAGCATTTT.

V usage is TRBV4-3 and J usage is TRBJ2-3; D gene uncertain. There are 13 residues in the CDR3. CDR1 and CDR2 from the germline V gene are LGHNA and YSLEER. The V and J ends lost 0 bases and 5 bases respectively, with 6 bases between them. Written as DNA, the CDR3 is TGCGCCAGCAGCCAAGAGGCCAGAGATACGCAGTATTTT. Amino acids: CASSQEARDTQYF.

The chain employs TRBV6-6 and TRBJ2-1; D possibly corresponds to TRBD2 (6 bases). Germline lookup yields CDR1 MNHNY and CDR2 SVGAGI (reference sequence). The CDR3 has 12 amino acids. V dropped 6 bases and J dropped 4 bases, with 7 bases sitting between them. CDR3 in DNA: TGTGCCAGCAGACGGGGGTACAATGAGCAGTTCTTC. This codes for CASRRGYNEQFF.